This T cell receptor (beta chain) was identified in a study of blood T cell repertoires in COVID-19. Study in general: The samples span acute and convalescent COVID-19 from the United States, Italy and Spain. PBMCs, B-cell-depleted T cells, or T cells were the source of the cDNA or gDNA that made up the material.

In this sample, this clone turned up a few times. In the original analysis: Amplification from reference gene primers served as the basis for estimated nucleated cell counts. Assay used: immunoSEQ multiplex PCR; TCRdb lists only in-frame clones, some missing. V and J calls and clone size are copied from that table; D and trimming were computed from the DNA. The data show roughly 120,000 clones, 70% to 75% seen once. Germline CDR1 and CDR2: KGHDR and SFDVKD. This CDR3 has 15 amino acids. V was clipped by 3 bases and J by 6 bases, with 14 bases between them. Seattle's enrolled individuals joined amid active infection and were then monitored longitudinally.

Sequenced: peripheral blood. The source of this sequence is a man of 80 years or more with COVID-19, enrolled during active disease. This chain links TRBV24-1 with TRBJ2-1; maybe TRBD1 (6 bases). CDR3 residues: CATSDPGTTPNEQFF. CDR3 DNA sequence: TGTGCCACCAGTGATCCGGGGACAACTCCCAATGAGCAGTTCTTC.